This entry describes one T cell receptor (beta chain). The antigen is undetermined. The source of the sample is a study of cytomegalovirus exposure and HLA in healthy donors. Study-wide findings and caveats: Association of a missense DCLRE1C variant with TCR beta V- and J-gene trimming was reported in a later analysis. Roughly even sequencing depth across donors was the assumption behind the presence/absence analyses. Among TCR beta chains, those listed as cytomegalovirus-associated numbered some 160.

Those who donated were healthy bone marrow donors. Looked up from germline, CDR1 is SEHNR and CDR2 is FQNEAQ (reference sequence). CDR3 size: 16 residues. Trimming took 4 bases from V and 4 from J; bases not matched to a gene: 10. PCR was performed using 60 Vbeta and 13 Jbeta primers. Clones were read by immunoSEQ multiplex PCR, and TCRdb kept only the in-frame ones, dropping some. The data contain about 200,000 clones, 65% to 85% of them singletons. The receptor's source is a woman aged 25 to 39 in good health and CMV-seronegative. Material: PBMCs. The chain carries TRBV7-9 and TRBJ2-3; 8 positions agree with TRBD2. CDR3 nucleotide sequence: TGTGCCAGCAGCTACCTTCGGGGAGCGGGGGCAGATACGCAGTATTTT. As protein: CASSYLRGAGADTQYF.